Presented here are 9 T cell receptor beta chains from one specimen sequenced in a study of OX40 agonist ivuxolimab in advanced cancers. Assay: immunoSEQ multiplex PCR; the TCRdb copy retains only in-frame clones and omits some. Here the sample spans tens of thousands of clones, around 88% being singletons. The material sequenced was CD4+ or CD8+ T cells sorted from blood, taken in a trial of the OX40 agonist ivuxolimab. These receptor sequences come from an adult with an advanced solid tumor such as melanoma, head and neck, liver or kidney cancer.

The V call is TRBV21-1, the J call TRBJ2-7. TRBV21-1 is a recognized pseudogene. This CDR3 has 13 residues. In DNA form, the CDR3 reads TGTGCCAGCAGCAGGCGCAGTTACTACGAGCAGTACTTC. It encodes CASSRRSYYEQYF.

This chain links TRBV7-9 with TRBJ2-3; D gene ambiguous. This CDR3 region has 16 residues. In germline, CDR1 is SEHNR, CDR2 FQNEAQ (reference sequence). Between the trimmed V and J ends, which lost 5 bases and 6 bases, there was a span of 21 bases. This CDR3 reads CASSAPGLTVGDTQYF. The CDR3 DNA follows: TGTGCCAGCAGCGCACCGGGTTTAACCGTCGGGGATACGCAGTATTTT.

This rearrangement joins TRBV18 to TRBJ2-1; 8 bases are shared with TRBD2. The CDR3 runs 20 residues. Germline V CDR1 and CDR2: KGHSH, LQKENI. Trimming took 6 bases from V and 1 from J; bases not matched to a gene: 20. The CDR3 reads CASSIKGSGIDRGSYNEQFF. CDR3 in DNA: TGTGCCAGCTCGATAAAGGGTAGCGGGATTGATAGAGGGTCCTACAATGAGCAGTTCTTC.

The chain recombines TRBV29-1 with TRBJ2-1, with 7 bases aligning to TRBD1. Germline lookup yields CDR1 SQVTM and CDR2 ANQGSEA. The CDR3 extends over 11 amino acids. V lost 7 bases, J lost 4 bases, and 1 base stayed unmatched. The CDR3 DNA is TGCAGCGGGACAGGATACAATGAGCAGTTCTTC. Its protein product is CSGTGYNEQFF.

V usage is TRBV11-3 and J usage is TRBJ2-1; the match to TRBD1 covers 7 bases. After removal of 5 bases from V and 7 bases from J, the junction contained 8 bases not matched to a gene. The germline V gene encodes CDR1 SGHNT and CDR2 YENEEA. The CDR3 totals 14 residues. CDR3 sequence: CASSRDSRANEQFF. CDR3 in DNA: TGTGCCAGCAGCCGGGACAGCAGGGCAAATGAGCAGTTCTTC.

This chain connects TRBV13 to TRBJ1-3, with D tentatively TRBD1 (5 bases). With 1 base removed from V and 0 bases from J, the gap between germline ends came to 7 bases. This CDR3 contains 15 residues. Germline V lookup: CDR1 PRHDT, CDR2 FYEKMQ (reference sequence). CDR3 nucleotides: TGTGCCAGCAGCTTAGCAGGGATCTCTGGAAACACCATATATTTT. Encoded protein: CASSLAGISGNTIYF.

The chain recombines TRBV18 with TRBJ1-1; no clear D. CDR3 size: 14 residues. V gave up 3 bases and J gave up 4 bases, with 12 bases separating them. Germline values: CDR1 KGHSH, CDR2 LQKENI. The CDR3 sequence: CASSPGEGVTEAFF. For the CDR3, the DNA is TGTGCCAGCTCACCTGGGGAGGGCGTCACTGAAGCTTTCTTT.

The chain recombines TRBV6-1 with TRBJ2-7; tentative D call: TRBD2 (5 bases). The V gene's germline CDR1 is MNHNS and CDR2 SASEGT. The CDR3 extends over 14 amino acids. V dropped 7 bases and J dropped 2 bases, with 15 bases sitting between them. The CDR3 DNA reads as TGTGCCAGCACGTTGGGTGGCGGGCCCTACGAGCAGTACTTC. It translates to CASTLGGGPYEQYF.

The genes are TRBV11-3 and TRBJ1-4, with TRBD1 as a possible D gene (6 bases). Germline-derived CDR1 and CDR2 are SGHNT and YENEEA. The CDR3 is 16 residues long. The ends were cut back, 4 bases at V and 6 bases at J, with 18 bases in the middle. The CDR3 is CASSSPRLGADEKLFF. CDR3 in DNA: TGTGCCAGCAGCTCCCCGAGATTGGGGGCGGATGAAAAACTGTTTTTT.